This entry concerns a single TCR beta chain. What it recognizes is unknown. The record originates from a study of T cell responses to AZD1222 COVID-19 vaccine. Turning to the study itself: Combined were second doses at about 4 or about 12 weeks. General study points: Spike-specific TCR depth and breadth grew after two AZD1222 doses. No day 14 peak samples; only post-peak repertoires were characterized. White British people made up most donors, females outnumbered males, and clonal diversity was possibly underestimated.

The method was immunoSEQ multiplex PCR; TCRdb's version includes in-frame clones alone and lacks a portion of them. The sample shows approximately 110,000 clones, around 84% of them seen only once. The CDR3 runs to 17 residues. The germline CDR1 and CDR2 sequences are SEHNR and FQNEAQ (reference sequence). Trimming pared 4 bases from V and 1 base from J, leaving 19 bases between. This sequence joins TRBV7-9 and TRBJ1-1; the D gene is possibly TRBD1 (5 bases). This clonotype originated in an adult in good health. Material: peripheral blood, obtained on day 0 of AZD1222 vaccination. The CDR3 nucleotides are TGTGCCAGCAGCTCCAATTCCCTAGACAGTAAGAACACTGAAGCTTTCTTT. Its translation is CASSSNSLDSKNTEAFF.